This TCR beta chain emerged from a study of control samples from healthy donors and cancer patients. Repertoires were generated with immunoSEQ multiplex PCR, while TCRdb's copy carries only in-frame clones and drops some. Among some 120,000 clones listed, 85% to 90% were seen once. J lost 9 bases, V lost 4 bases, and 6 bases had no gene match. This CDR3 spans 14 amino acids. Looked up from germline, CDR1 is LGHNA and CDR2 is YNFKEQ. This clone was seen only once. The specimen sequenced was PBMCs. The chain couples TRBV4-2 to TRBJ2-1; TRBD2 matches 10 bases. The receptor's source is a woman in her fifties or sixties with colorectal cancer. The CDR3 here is CASSPSLAGAEQFF. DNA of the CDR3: TGTGCCAGCAGCCCATCCCTAGCGGGGGCTGAGCAGTTCTTC.